This TCR beta chain was retrieved from a study of CD8+CD57+ T cells in acquired aplastic anemia. The CDR3 is made up of 13 amino acids, end residues included. The germline V gene has CDR1 SGHTA and CDR2 FQGNSA. TCR beta VDJ and CDR3 profiling used genomic DNA as template. Each CDR3 protein gets one entry after TCRdb re-called the reads with MiXCR. The profile shows hundreds of thousands of distinct CDR3 sequences, roughly 64% of them singletons. Note on this clonotype: This likely comes from a read error, as the CDR3 has no conserved phenylalanine or tryptophan at its end. The DNA is omitted, as the CDR3 cannot be located on it reliably, and the CDR3 follows TCRdb's listing.

The sample was sorted CD4+, CD8+, or CD8+CD57+ T cells (not recorded which) from PBMCs. The clonotype originates from a human donor in good health, serving as a control. V and J are TRBV7-2 and TRBJ1-5. The CDR3 sequence is CASSLSLAAETQY.